These 16 T cell receptor beta chains originate from one sample sequenced in a study of monozygotic twins with inflammatory bowel disease. TCRdb re-called the 5' RACE reads; every CDR3 protein appears as one record, without DNA. Found here are approximately 150,000 distinct CDR3 sequences; the top ten clones hold roughly 7.4%. Sequencing was performed on blood. These receptors originate from a human donor with ulcerative colitis or Crohn's disease, or a healthy co-twin of an affected twin (not recorded which).

V gene TRBV28 combines with J gene TRBJ2-2; TCRdb's assignment of TRBD2 cannot be checked, as there is no DNA. The CDR3 totals 14 residues. Germline V gene data show CDR1 as MDHEN and CDR2 as SYDVKM. The CDR3 here is CASSLVGRAGELFF. Using reference TRBV28 and TRBJ2-2 for the parts outside the CDR3, the full variable domain is DVKVTQSSRYLVKRTGEKVFLECVQDMDHENMFWYRQDPGLGLRLIYFSYDVKMKEKGDIPEGYSVSREKKERFSLILESASTNQTSMYLCASSLVGRAGELFFGEGSRLTVL.

The V and J genes are TRBV19 and TRBJ1-2; TCRdb's D gene call, TRBD1, goes unchecked for lack of DNA. Germline loops: CDR1 LNHDA, CDR2 SQIVND (reference sequence). The CDR3 is 14 amino acids. CDR3: CASSRGIANYGYTF.

The chain uses TRBV12-3 or TRBV12-4 and TRBJ1-1. The CDR3 runs 12 residues. This CDR3 reads CASRVRDTEAFF.

The chain has TRBV7-2 and TRBJ2-3. This CDR3 region has 14 residues. Germline V gene lookup returns CDR1 SGHTA and CDR2 FQGNSA. The CDR3 spells CASSLVPVRDTQYF.

This CDR3 reads CASSSTRSSYNEQFF. V and J are TRBV4-1 and TRBJ2-1. The germline CDR1 and CDR2 sequences are MGHRA and YSYEKL. This CDR3 region has 15 residues.

The rearrangement links TRBV5-5 to TRBJ1-1; TCRdb gives TRBD1 as the D gene, but with no DNA this cannot be confirmed. Per the germline V gene, CDR1 is SGHKS and CDR2 is YYEKEE (reference sequence). CDR3 length: 13 residues. CDR3 region: CASRPPDRAEAFF.

The chain is built from TRBV3-1 and TRBJ2-7. The CDR3 extends over 16 amino acids. Germline CDR1 is LGHDT and CDR2 is YNNKEL (reference sequence). The CDR3 protein is CASSQDMAGASYEQYF.

The V gene is TRBV5-6, the J gene TRBJ2-7; the D call from TCRdb, TRBD1, cannot be confirmed without DNA. CDR1 and CDR2 from the germline V gene are SGHDT and YYEEEE. CDR3 size: 13 residues. The CDR3: CASSLPRGNEQYF. The whole variable domain, filled in from reference TRBV5-6 and TRBJ2-7, reads DAGVTQSPTHLIKTRGQQVTLRCSPKSGHDTVSWYQQALGQGPQFIFQYYEEEERQRGNFPDRFSGHQFPNYSSELNVNALLLGDSALYLCASSLPRGNEQYFGPGTRLTVT.

V usage is TRBV20-1 and J usage is TRBJ2-1. The germline CDR1 and CDR2 sequences are DFQATT and SNEGSKA (reference sequence). This CDR3 comprises 14 residues. This CDR3 is CSAGVADSYNEQFF.

The CDR3 sequence is CASSQDRQGTYEQYF. This chain uses TRBV4-3 with TRBJ2-7; no DNA is available, so the TRBD1 call from TCRdb remains unchecked. CDR1 and CDR2 from the germline V gene are LGHNA and YSLEER. The CDR3 loop spans 15 amino acids.

V is TRBV28 and J is TRBJ2-5; TCRdb lists TRBD1, though no DNA is available to test this call. The CDR3 sequence is 16 residues long. Germline CDR1 is MDHEN and CDR2 is SYDVKM. CDR3 amino acids: CASSSTWDRGGETQYF.

The V call is TRBV5-1, the J call TRBJ2-7; TCRdb's D call of TRBD1 is untestable without DNA. This CDR3 region has 14 residues. The germline V gene has CDR1 SGHRS and CDR2 YFSETQ. The CDR3 protein is CASSRSRGPYEQYF.

V is TRBV7-2 and J is TRBJ2-3; checking the TCRdb D call of TRBD2 is not possible without DNA. The CDR3 extends over 14 amino acids. Germline-derived CDR1 and CDR2 are SGHTA and FQGNSA. CDR3 residues: CASSRGRGPDTQYF.

J is TRBJ1-5 and V is TRBV7-9; TCRdb picks TRBD1, but there is no DNA to check that call. From germline, CDR1 is SEHNR and CDR2 FQNEAQ (reference sequence). This CDR3 has 16 amino acids. CDR3 sequence reads: CASSLGTGSGNQPQHF.

The rearrangement links TRBV6-1 to TRBJ1-5. Germline values: CDR1 MNHNS, CDR2 SASEGT. The CDR3 consists of 15 residues. The CDR3 sequence is CASSKDGDRNQPQHF.

V is TRBV6-5 and J is TRBJ1-4. The CDR3 covers 17 residues. Per germline, CDR1 MNHEY and CDR2 SVGAGI. CDR3 sequence: CASSYGGGVSTNEKLFF.